Each of the 27 T cell receptor beta chains below was sequenced from the same sample in a study of blood T cell repertoires in COVID-19. The assay was immunoSEQ multiplex PCR, and TCRdb's table has in-frame clones only and misses some. The sample lists just over 250,000 clones, 91% occurring once. The material sequenced was peripheral blood. The source is a young adult with COVID-19, enrolled during active disease.

A word on this clone: The junction does not match germline at one end; this may be a read error. The same CDR3 can be traced to other DNA sequences in this sample. The V gene is TRBV28, the J gene TRBJ2-2, with a weak D call TRBD1 (6 bases). Germline loops: CDR1 MDHEN, CDR2 SYDVKM. This CDR3 region has 16 residues. The CDR3 is CASSSPGTTDTGELFF. Written as DNA, the CDR3 is TGTGCTAGCAGTTCCCCCGGGACAACGGACACCGGGGAGCTGTTTTTT. The variable domain in full, with the rest retrieved from reference TRBV28 and TRBJ2-2, is DVKVTQSSRYLVKRTGEKVFLECVQDMDHENMFWYRQDPGLGLRLIYFSYDVKMKEKGDIPEGYSVSREKKERFSLILESASTNQTSMYLCASSSPGTTDTGELFFGEGSRLTVL.

The chain employs TRBV6-5 and TRBJ2-3; TRBD2 is a possible D gene (6 bases). From germline, CDR1 is MNHEY and CDR2 SVGAGI. CDR3 length: 15 amino acids. Trimming left V 7 bases short and J 2 bases short, with 16 bases between. CDR3 in amino acids: CASTNMGLHTDTQYF. The CDR3 DNA reads as TGTGCCAGCACCAATATGGGACTCCACACAGATACGCAGTATTTT.

The chain is built from TRBV6-5 and TRBJ2-7, with 8 nucleotides matching TRBD2. Germline V gene data show CDR1 as MNHEY and CDR2 as SVGAGI. Losses at the gene ends were 4 bases for V and 3 bases for J; bases not matched to a gene: 2. This CDR3 has 13 amino acids. CDR3: CASSWTSNYEQYF. In DNA form, the CDR3 reads TGTGCCAGCAGTTGGACTAGCAACTACGAGCAGTACTTC.

This chain links TRBV20-1 with TRBJ2-7; D gene ambiguous. V dropped 3 bases and J dropped 3 bases, with 12 bases sitting between them. The length of the CDR3 is 13 residues. CDR1 and CDR2 (germline): DFQATT, SNEGSKA (reference sequence). Here the CDR3 DNA reads TGCAGTGCTAGTGTCGGGTTAGACTACGAGCAGTACTTC. It yields the protein CSASVGLDYEQYF.

The chain joins TRBV28 to TRBJ2-7; 10 bases agree with TRBD2. Germline V lookup: CDR1 MDHEN, CDR2 SYDVKM. V lost 7 bases to trimming and J lost 6 bases; unmatched junction nucleotides: 18. The CDR3 spans 17 residues. As DNA, the CDR3 is TGTGCCAGCACTTCTCCCGCCGGGGCTAGCGGGAGCAGCGAGCAGTACTTC. Translated, it gives CASTSPAGASGSSEQYF.

The chain uses TRBV4-2 and TRBJ2-7; TRBD2 aligns across 7 bases. The CDR3 covers 16 residues. Per germline, CDR1 LGHNA and CDR2 YNFKEQ. V was pared by 4 bases and J by 4 bases, with 13 bases of the junction left unmatched. Here the CDR3 reads CASSPWTRESRYEQYF. The CDR3 coding sequence is TGTGCCAGCAGCCCGTGGACTAGAGAAAGTCGTTACGAGCAGTACTTC.

The rearrangement joins TRBV7-9 to TRBJ1-2; D is ambiguous. V was shortened by 4 bases and J by 7 bases, with 10 bases between the two germline ends. The V gene's germline CDR1 is SEHNR and CDR2 FQNEAQ (reference sequence). CDR3 length: 12 amino acids. The CDR3 region has the DNA TGTGCCAGCAGCTCCAGGTCTCTTGGCTACACCTTC. Translation gives CASSSRSLGYTF.

The V gene is TRBV4-3, the J gene TRBJ2-7; 9 nucleotides line up with TRBD2. Germline values: CDR1 LGHNA, CDR2 YSLEER. V dropped 3 bases and J dropped 2; count of bases not matched to a gene: 2. The CDR3 has 14 residues. For the CDR3, the DNA is TGCGCCAGCAGCCAGACTAGCGGAGCCTACGAGCAGTACTTC. It is translated as CASSQTSGAYEQYF.

The chain recombines TRBV6-1 with TRBJ2-7; a weak D match, TRBD1 (6 bases). Per the germline V gene, CDR1 is MNHNS and CDR2 is SASEGT. V was shortened by 2 bases and J by 6 bases, with 23 bases between the two germline ends. The CDR3 contains 17 residues. The CDR3 DNA sequence: TGTGCCAGCAGTGAACATGGGGGCAGGGCATCACCCCTCGAGCAGTACTTC. It is translated as CASSEHGGRASPLEQYF.

This rearrangement joins TRBV11-2 to TRBJ2-7; no firm D call. Between the trimmed V and J ends, which lost 3 bases and 0 bases, there was a span of 12 bases. Looked up from germline, CDR1 is SGHAT and CDR2 is FQNNGV. CDR3 length: 15 residues. In DNA form, the CDR3 reads TGTGCCAGCAGCTTCTCGTCCGACTCCTCCTACGAGCAGTACTTC. This sequence encodes CASSFSSDSSYEQYF.

CDR3 sequence: CASSLVAAGNTIYF. CDR3 DNA sequence: TGCGCCAGCAGCTTGGTTGCAGCTGGAAACACCATATATTTT. V is TRBV5-1 and J is TRBJ1-3, with D unclear. This CDR3 has 14 residues. CDR1 is SGHRS, CDR2 YFSETQ, per germline. V was shortened by 0 bases and J by 2 bases, with 6 bases between the two germline ends.

The V gene is TRBV6-2 or TRBV6-3, the J gene TRBJ1-1; 9 bases match TRBD1. CDR1 and CDR2 (germline): MNHEY, SVGEGT. This CDR3 has 14 amino acids. V shed 6 bases and J 3 bases; nucleotides not matched to a gene: 5. For the CDR3, the DNA is TGTGCCAGCAGCAACAGGGGGCCTGACACTGAAGCTTTCTTT. Translated, it gives CASSNRGPDTEAFF.

This rearrangement joins TRBV28 to TRBJ1-4; D is ambiguous. The CDR3 contains 16 residues. Germline-derived CDR1 and CDR2 are MDHEN and SYDVKM. V lost 3 bases to trimming and J lost 3 bases, with 14 bases between them. DNA of the CDR3: TGTGCCAGCAGTTTCCTTCTCAAGGAGGCTAATGAAAAACTGTTTTTT. Protein sequence: CASSFLLKEANEKLFF.

This chain uses TRBV28 with TRBJ2-6; 9 bases match TRBD1. The CDR3 runs 16 residues. The V gene end was trimmed by 6 bases and the J gene end by 0 bases; junction bases not matched to a gene: 3. Germline V CDR1 and CDR2: MDHEN, SYDVKM. The CDR3 nucleotides read TGTGCCAGCAGCTCGACAGGGGGCTCTGGGGCCAACGTCCTGACTTTC. Its protein product is CASSSTGGSGANVLTF.

This chain joins TRBV4-1 and TRBJ2-5; 8 bases agree with TRBD2. Per the germline V gene, CDR1 is MGHRA and CDR2 is YSYEKL. The CDR3 contains 18 residues. Losses at the gene ends were 1 base for V and 4 bases for J; bases not matched to a gene: 14. The CDR3 protein is CASSQVEAGGGWGETQYF. In nucleotides, the CDR3 is TGCGCCAGCAGCCAAGTGGAGGCGGGAGGAGGGTGGGGAGAGACCCAGTACTTC.

The V call is TRBV6-5, the J call TRBJ1-2; D is possibly TRBD1 (5 bases). With 4 bases removed from V and 3 bases from J, the gap between germline ends came to 9 bases. CDR3 length equals 13 residues. The germline V gene has CDR1 MNHEY and CDR2 SVGAGI. The CDR3: CASSSGLDYGYTF. The CDR3, as DNA: TGTGCCAGCAGTTCAGGGTTGGACTATGGCTACACCTTC.

The J gene is TRBJ2-3, the V gene TRBV4-3; 9 bases are shared with TRBD2. V lost 3 bases to trimming and J lost 7 bases; unmatched junction nucleotides: 17. The germline V gene has CDR1 LGHNA and CDR2 YSLEER. The CDR3 totals 18 residues. CDR3 bases: TGCGCCAGCAGCCAGAGAGTGGCGGGAGGGATAGGAGTAAATACGCAGTATTTT. It codes for CASSQRVAGGIGVNTQYF.

This chain links TRBV20-1 with TRBJ2-1; D remains unclear. The germline gives CDR1 DFQATT, CDR2 SNEGSKA (reference sequence). Trimming pared 3 bases from V and 6 bases from J, leaving 18 bases between. The CDR3 has 15 amino acids. CDR3 DNA: TGCAGTGCTAGTGGGCCCCTAGGCGCATTCAATGAGCAGTTCTTC. Protein: CSASGPLGAFNEQFF.

This clone has only one observation. The rearrangement joins TRBV20-1 to TRBJ1-6; D unclear. Trimming removed 3 bases from V and 9 bases from J, with 9 bases in between. This CDR3 region has 12 residues. Germline V gene sequence: CDR1 DFQATT, CDR2 SNEGSKA (reference sequence). In DNA, the CDR3 is TGCAGTGCTAGTCTGGCAGGTTCACCCCTCCACTTT. Protein product: CSASLAGSPLHF.

The chain recombines TRBV4-1 with TRBJ2-1, with 15 positions matching TRBD2. The J segment lost 5 bases and the V segment lost 3 bases, leaving 11 bases of the junction unmatched. The CDR3 length is 19 residues. Germline CDR1 MGHRA, CDR2 YSYEKL. The CDR3 loop is CASSHPGLAGGSGDNEQFF. The CDR3 coding sequence is TGCGCCAGCAGCCACCCTGGACTAGCGGGAGGGTCCGGGGACAATGAGCAGTTCTTC.

This clone occurred once. The chain links TRBV5-1 to TRBJ1-4, with no clear D. The CDR3 is 13 amino acids. V gave up 7 bases and J gave up 4 bases, with 11 bases separating them. The germline V gene encodes CDR1 SGHRS and CDR2 YFSETQ. As DNA, the CDR3 is TGCGCCAGCCGGGGAGGGATTAATGAAAAACTGTTTTTT. It codes for CASRGGINEKLFF. The full variable domain, completed using reference TRBV5-1 and TRBJ1-4, is KAGVTQTPRYLIKTRGQQVTLSCSPISGHRSVSWYQQTPGQGLQFLFEYFSETQRNKGNFPGRFSGRQFSNSRSEMNVSTLELGDSALYLCASRGGINEKLFFGSGTQLSVL.

V usage is TRBV5-5 and J usage is TRBJ1-2; the D is unclear. CDR3 length: 13 amino acids. Germline V gene data show CDR1 as SGHKS and CDR2 as YYEKEE (reference sequence). V lost 1 base and J lost 5, with 9 bases in between. The CDR3 region is CASSLPGEYGYTF. The DNA of the CDR3 is TGTGCCAGCAGCTTGCCGGGAGAATATGGCTACACCTTC.

V is TRBV14 and J is TRBJ1-2; D is unclear. Trimming took off 0 bases at V and 7 bases at J, with 9 bases between the two ends. Per germline, CDR1 SGHDN and CDR2 FVKESK. The length of the CDR3 is 13 residues. CDR3 DNA: TGTGCCAGCAGCCAAGATCCGAGGGTTGGCTACACCTTC. Encoded protein: CASSQDPRVGYTF.

The chain carries TRBV6-2 or TRBV6-3 and TRBJ2-3; possibly TRBD1 for D (5 bases). The CDR3 consists of 17 residues. Trimming removed 3 bases from V and 0 bases from J, with 16 bases in between. The germline gives CDR1 MNHEY, CDR2 SVGEGT. The CDR3 protein is CASSYLSQGTSTDTQYF. The CDR3 nucleotides are TGTGCCAGCAGTTATTTATCCCAGGGAACTAGCACAGATACGCAGTATTTT.

V is TRBV4-1 and J is TRBJ2-2, with 8 bases identical to TRBD2. CDR3 length: 16 residues. V gave up 4 bases and J gave up 6 bases; unmatched junction bases: 10. Germline V lookup: CDR1 MGHRA, CDR2 YSYEKL. The CDR3 DNA sequence: TGCGCCAGCAGCCCGGGGCGGGGGGCGTTGGCCGGGGAGCTGTTTTTT. It yields the protein CASSPGRGALAGELFF.

The J gene is TRBJ2-1, the V gene TRBV14, with D possibly matching TRBD1 (6 bases). Germline lookup yields CDR1 SGHDN and CDR2 FVKESK. The CDR3 has 14 amino acids. The V and J ends lost 5 bases and 8 bases respectively, with 16 bases between them. CDR3 amino acids: CASSADRWMDEQFF. The CDR3 DNA reads TGTGCCAGCAGCGCAGACAGGTGGATGGATGAGCAGTTCTTC.

J is TRBJ1-2 and V is TRBV2, with D perhaps TRBD1 (6 bases). Germline lookup yields CDR1 SNHLY and CDR2 FYNNEI. The length of the CDR3 is 14 residues. V was clipped by 2 bases and J by 14 bases, with 21 bases between them. The CDR3 sequence: CASSEFFGDTGGTF. The CDR3 nucleotides are TGTGCCAGCAGTGAATTTTTTGGGGACACCGGCGGGACCTTC.